Below, 19 T cell receptor beta chains from the same sample are listed, as sequenced in a study of cytomegalovirus exposure and HLA in healthy donors. This PCR relied on a set of 60 Vbeta primers and 13 Jbeta primers. Generated by immunoSEQ multiplex PCR, the TCRdb table keeps only in-frame clones and is missing some. Here the sample spans some 120,000 clones, 75% to 80% being singletons. Input material: PBMCs. The source of these receptors is a man in his forties or fifties in good health and CMV-seronegative.

The chain recombines TRBV10-3 with TRBJ1-3, with D possibly matching TRBD1 (6 bases). The CDR3 is 16 residues long. Germline loops: CDR1 ENHRY, CDR2 SYGVKD. Trimming left V 2 bases short and J 3 bases short, with 14 bases between. CDR3 bases: TGTGCCATCAGTGAGGGTACAGGGAGAGGTGGAAACACCATATATTTT. Its protein product is CAISEGTGRGGNTIYF.

Only a few counts were recorded for this clone. V is TRBV7-2 and J is TRBJ2-1; tentatively, D is TRBD2 (7 bases). V was trimmed by 8 bases and J by 0 bases, leaving 11 bases between them. The CDR3 is made up of 14 amino acids. Germline V CDR1 and CDR2: SGHTA, FQGNSA. This CDR3 is CASRGGLSYNEQFF. The CDR3 nucleotides read TGTGCCAGCCGCGGGGGCCTCTCCTACAATGAGCAGTTCTTC.

This clone was observed a few times. The chain is built from TRBV7-8 and TRBJ1-5, with D uncertain. Between the trimmed V and J ends, which lost 7 bases and 1 base, there was a span of 17 bases. Germline V gene data show CDR1 as SGHVS and CDR2 as FQNEAQ. The CDR3 covers 16 residues. CDR3 nucleotide sequence: TGTGCCAGCACCCTCCTCGGAGGGCCCAGCAATCAGCCCCAGCATTTT. Translating gives CASTLLGGPSNQPQHF.

V gene TRBV19 combines with J gene TRBJ2-3, with a weak D call TRBD1 (6 bases). Germline V CDR1 and CDR2: LNHDA, SQIVND (reference sequence). This CDR3 region has 15 residues. V shed 3 bases and J shed 2 bases, with 12 bases lying between them. CDR3 protein: CASSIQAGVTDTQYF. The CDR3 DNA sequence: TGTGCCAGTAGTATCCAAGCAGGGGTCACAGATACGCAGTATTTT.

This sequence joins TRBV7-3 and TRBJ2-3; 12 bases line up with TRBD2. CDR1 is SGHTA, CDR2 FQGTGA, per germline. The junction had 5 bases not matched to a gene; V was cut back by 1 base and J by 0 bases. CDR3 length: 18 residues. DNA of the CDR3: TGTGCCAGCAGCTTAATGGGGGGGACTAGCGGGAGCACAGATACGCAGTATTTT. Amino acids: CASSLMGGTSGSTDTQYF.

The chain couples TRBV6-5 to TRBJ1-1, with no clear D. This CDR3 region has 13 residues. In germline, CDR1 is MNHEY, CDR2 SVGAGI. V was pared by 0 bases and J by 5 bases, with 7 bases between. In DNA, the CDR3 is TGTGCCAGCAGTTACTCGACCGGGACTGAAGCTTTCTTT. It translates to CASSYSTGTEAFF.

This clone appeared a single time. The chain is built from TRBV14 and TRBJ1-1; the D gene is possibly TRBD1 (5 bases). Germline CDR1 and CDR2: SGHDN and FVKESK. The CDR3 runs to 16 residues. Trimming left V 4 bases short and J 3 bases short, with 18 bases between. CDR3 region: CASSPRRMGQHTEAFF. Written as DNA, the CDR3 is TGTGCCAGCAGCCCCCGCCGGATGGGGCAACACACTGAAGCTTTCTTT. Full variable domain (rest looked up from reference TRBV14 and TRBJ1-1): EAGVTQFPSHSVIEKGQTVTLRCDPISGHDNLYWYRRVMGKEIKFLLHFVKESKQDESGMPNNRFLAERTGGTYSTLKVQPAELEDSGVYFCASSPRRMGQHTEAFFGQGTRLTVV.

The chain joins TRBV4-3 to TRBJ2-1; D gene ambiguous. Trimming stripped 0 bases from V and 6 bases from J, with 6 bases between. This CDR3 is built from 13 residues. Germline lookup yields CDR1 LGHNA and CDR2 YSLEER. Here the CDR3 reads CASSQDERNEQFF. Here the CDR3 DNA reads TGCGCCAGCAGCCAAGACGAGCGCAATGAGCAGTTCTTC.

The rearrangement links TRBV5-4 to TRBJ1-1, with D unresolved. The CDR3 covers 13 residues. Germline CDR1 reads SGHNT; CDR2 reads YYREEE (reference sequence). Trimming cost V 4 bases and J 7 bases, with 14 bases left between them. Here the CDR3 reads CASSDQWYSEAFF. The CDR3 region has the DNA TGTGCCAGCAGCGACCAGTGGTACAGTGAAGCTTTCTTT.

To note about this clone: The same CDR3 arises from other DNA sequences in this sample as well. The rearrangement joins TRBV9 to TRBJ1-1; no clear D gene. This CDR3 comprises 13 residues. Germline assignment: CDR1 SGDLS and CDR2 YYNGEE. Trimming took 0 bases from V and 4 from J, leaving 7 bases between them. The CDR3 region has the DNA TGTGCCAGCAGCGTAGACCGGGGCACTGAAGCTTTCTTT. This gives the protein CASSVDRGTEAFF.

The gene calls are TRBV10-3 and TRBJ2-1; 8 nucleotides line up with TRBD2. Germline values: CDR1 ENHRY, CDR2 SYGVKD. CDR3 size: 11 residues. J was trimmed by 8 bases and V by 11 bases; bases with no gene match: 5. CDR3 sequence (DNA): TGTGCCTCCTCCGGGAGGGATGAGCAGTTCTTC. Translating it yields CASSGRDEQFF.

This chain uses TRBV6-5 with TRBJ2-7; 7 nucleotides match TRBD2. The germline gives CDR1 MNHEY, CDR2 SVGAGI. Trimming at V came to 5 bases and at J to 3 bases, leaving 7 bases not matched to a gene. This CDR3 comprises 14 residues. The CDR3 is CASSEWAGVYEQYF. The CDR3 DNA follows: TGTGCCAGCAGTGAATGGGCGGGGGTCTACGAGCAGTACTTC.

This sequence joins TRBV7-3 and TRBJ2-2, with D possibly TRBD2 on 5 matching bases. CDR1 is SGHTA, CDR2 FQGTGA, per germline. Trimming left V 1 base short and J 6 bases short, with 18 bases between. The CDR3 is 17 residues long. The CDR3 nucleotides are TGTGCCAGCAGCTTAATATATAGAGGGAAGGGCGCCGGGGAGCTGTTTTTT. Its translation is CASSLIYRGKGAGELFF.

The chain joins TRBV7-8 to TRBJ2-7; no reliable D call. V lost 1 base to trimming and J lost 3 bases, with 10 bases between them. Germline V gene lookup returns CDR1 SGHVS and CDR2 FQNEAQ. The CDR3 spans 14 residues. The CDR3 coding sequence is TGTGCCAGCAGCTTAGTCCCACTAAACTACGAGCAGTACTTC. Translated: CASSLVPLNYEQYF.

This clone was counted between two and nine times. This chain joins TRBV7-9 and TRBJ2-7; D is unresolved. With 5 bases removed from V and 0 bases from J, the gap between germline ends came to 17 bases. Germline values: CDR1 SEHNR, CDR2 FQNEAQ (reference sequence). The CDR3 totals 16 residues. CDR3 region: CASSPPFRLSSYEQYF. The CDR3 DNA sequence: TGTGCCAGCAGCCCCCCGTTCAGGCTGAGCTCCTACGAGCAGTACTTC.

V and J are TRBV6-1 and TRBJ1-6; D unresolved. Trimming left V 8 bases short and J 7 bases short, with 12 bases between. The germline V gene encodes CDR1 MNHNS and CDR2 SASEGT. The CDR3 contains 13 residues. The CDR3 spells CASSKGENSPLHF. The CDR3 coding sequence is TGTGCCAGCTCAAAGGGAGAGAATTCACCCCTCCACTTT.

J is TRBJ1-1 and V is TRBV21-1. TRBV21-1 is a documented pseudogene. The CDR3 runs 13 residues. The CDR3 nucleotides read TGTGCCAGCAGCAAAGGATCTAGTGGGAGGGCTTTCTTT. Its translation is CASSKGSSGRAFF.

The V call is TRBV28, the J call TRBJ1-1; D gene ambiguous. The CDR3 sequence is 14 residues long. The germline V gene has CDR1 MDHEN and CDR2 SYDVKM. Trimming removed 5 bases from V and 0 bases from J, with 10 bases in between. The CDR3 DNA is TGTGCCAGCAGTCTAAAATTCATGAACACTGAAGCTTTCTTT. Translation gives CASSLKFMNTEAFF.

The rearrangement links TRBV4-3 to TRBJ2-1; D gene uncertain. Trimming left V 1 base short and J 6 bases short, with 10 bases between. The germline V gene encodes CDR1 LGHNA and CDR2 YSLEER. This CDR3 region has 14 residues. Here the CDR3 reads CASSQGSQSNEQFF. The DNA for the CDR3 is TGCGCCAGCAGCCAAGGGAGTCAGTCCAATGAGCAGTTCTTC.